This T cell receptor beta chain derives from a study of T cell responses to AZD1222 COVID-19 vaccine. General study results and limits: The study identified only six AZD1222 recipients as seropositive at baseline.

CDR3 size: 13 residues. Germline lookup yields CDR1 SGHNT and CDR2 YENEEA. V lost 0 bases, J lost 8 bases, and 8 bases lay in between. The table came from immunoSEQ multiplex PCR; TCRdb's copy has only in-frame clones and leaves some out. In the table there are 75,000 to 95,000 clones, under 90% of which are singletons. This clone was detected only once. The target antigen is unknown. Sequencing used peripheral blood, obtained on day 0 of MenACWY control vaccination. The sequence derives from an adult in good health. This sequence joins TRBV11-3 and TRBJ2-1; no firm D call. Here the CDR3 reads CASSLEVQDEQFF. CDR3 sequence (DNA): TGTGCCAGCAGCTTAGAAGTTCAGGATGAGCAGTTCTTC.